Shown below are 22 T cell receptor beta chains from a single sample sequenced in a study of blood T cell repertoires in COVID-19. Sequencing was performed with immunoSEQ multiplex PCR; in TCRdb, only in-frame clones are kept and a portion is missing. The data show roughly 65,000 clones, roughly 81% seen once. Sequenced: peripheral blood. These receptors all stem from a man older than 75 with acute or convalescent COVID-19.

This clone came up once. This rearrangement joins TRBV12-3 or TRBV12-4 to TRBJ1-2; D not resolved. Trimming cost V 1 base and J 7 bases, with 10 bases left between them. The CDR3 runs to 13 residues. CDR3: CASSLGQAGGYTF. For the CDR3, the DNA is TGTGCCAGCAGTTTAGGCCAGGCAGGTGGCTACACCTTC.

The count of this clone is one. The V and J genes are TRBV28 and TRBJ1-2; unclear D gene. V lost 8 bases and J lost 5, with 12 bases in between. This CDR3 contains 12 residues. Looked up from germline, CDR1 is MDHEN and CDR2 is SYDVKM. The CDR3 nucleotides are TGTGCCAGCGGCGGTAGATGGTATGGCTACACCTTC. Protein product: CASGGRWYGYTF.

The chain recombines TRBV7-2 with TRBJ1-2; D is unresolved. Germline CDR1 is SGHTA and CDR2 is FQGNSA. V was cut by 5 bases and J by 1 base, with 11 bases left in between. The CDR3 contains 14 residues. The CDR3 is CASSQYKINYGYTF. The CDR3 DNA is TGTGCCAGCAGCCAGTACAAGATTAACTATGGCTACACCTTC.

This clone was counted between two and nine times. This CDR3 reads CATSDPREGQETQYF. CDR3 DNA: TGTGCCACCAGTGATCCTAGAGAGGGACAAGAGACCCAGTACTTC. The chain has TRBV24-1 and TRBJ2-5; D may be TRBD2 (5 bases). V was pared by 3 bases and J by 2 bases, with 12 bases between. Germline-derived CDR1 and CDR2 are KGHDR and SFDVKD. This CDR3 spans 15 amino acids.

This chain joins TRBV2 and TRBJ2-5; D is unresolved. Germline-derived CDR1 and CDR2 are SNHLY and FYNNEI. The V end lost 8 bases, the J end lost 3 bases, and 7 bases lay between the germline ends. CDR3 length: 11 residues. CDR3 loop: CASAPKETQYF. The CDR3 DNA is TGTGCCAGCGCGCCAAAAGAGACCCAGTACTTC. The full variable domain, completed using reference TRBV2 and TRBJ2-5, is EPEVTQTPSHQVTQMGQEVILRCVPISNHLYFYWYRQILGQKVEFLVSFYNNEISEKSEIFDDQFSVERPDGSNFTLKIRSTKLEDSAMYFCASAPKETQYFGPGTRLLVL.

This clone has a single count. This rearrangement joins TRBV25-1 to TRBJ1-2; the D gene is possibly TRBD1 (5 bases). The CDR3 has 12 amino acids. CDR1 MGHDK and CDR2 SYGVNS come from the germline V gene. The V end lost 6 bases, the J end lost 0 bases, and 5 bases lay between the germline ends. CDR3 sequence (DNA): TGTGCCAGCAGACAGGCTAACTATGGCTACACCTTC. Amino acid sequence: CASRQANYGYTF.

The chain uses TRBV19 and TRBJ2-2; 12 bases map to TRBD2. V trimming: 2 bases; J trimming: 6 bases; junction bases outside the gene matches: 13. This CDR3 is 19 amino acids long. Germline V gives CDR1 LNHDA, CDR2 SQIVND (reference sequence). The DNA for the CDR3 is TGTGCCAGTAGTATAATCCTAGCGGGGGGGCCTATCCCGGCCGGGGAGCTGTTTTTT. Protein sequence: CASSIILAGGPIPAGELFF.

The count of this clone is one. The CDR3 region is CAIGTSGGVNIQYF. In DNA form, the CDR3 reads TGTGCCATCGGAACTAGCGGGGGGGTGAACATTCAGTACTTC. The rearrangement links TRBV10-3 to TRBJ2-4; 13 positions match TRBD2. CDR1 is ENHRY and CDR2 is SYGVKD in the germline V gene. J was trimmed by 7 bases and V by 8 bases; bases with no gene match: 5. The CDR3 totals 14 residues.

This chain joins TRBV12-2 and TRBJ2-3; the DNA was not used to check the table's D call, TRBD2. TRBV12-2 is a pseudogene locus. This CDR3 is built from 16 residues. CDR3 residues: CASRLAPPYYTDTQYF. The CDR3, as DNA: TGTGCAAGTCGCTTAGCCCCCCCTTATTACACAGATACGCAGTATTTT.

The V gene is TRBV4-3, the J gene TRBJ1-2, with 7 bases identical to TRBD1. After removal of 4 bases from V and 13 bases from J, the junction contained 15 bases not matched to a gene. The CDR3 has 14 amino acids. Per the germline V gene, CDR1 is LGHNA and CDR2 is YSLEER. CDR3 sequence: CASSPGQSFKVFTF. Here the CDR3 DNA reads TGCGCCAGCAGCCCGGGACAGAGCTTTAAGGTTTTCACCTTC.

This rearrangement joins TRBV15 to TRBJ2-1, with D perhaps TRBD2 (6 bases). Germline V gene lookup returns CDR1 LNHNV and CDR2 YYDKDF (reference sequence). Trimming took off 4 bases at V and 3 bases at J, with 16 bases between the two ends. This CDR3 is 16 amino acids long. CDR3 sequence reads: CATSTSSGTYYNEQFF. The CDR3, as DNA: TGTGCCACCAGCACTAGTAGCGGAACCTACTACAATGAGCAGTTCTTC.

CDR3 residues: CASSPGTYTTNEKLFF. The CDR3 DNA reads TGTGCCAGCTCGCCGGGAACATATACAACTAATGAAAAACTGTTTTTT. This sequence joins TRBV18 and TRBJ1-4; D is undetermined. The germline V gene has CDR1 KGHSH and CDR2 LQKENI. V shed 6 bases and J shed 0 bases, with 14 bases lying between them. The CDR3 is 16 residues long.

J is TRBJ2-7 and V is TRBV6-6; perhaps TRBD2 as D (6 bases). The germline V gene encodes CDR1 MNHNY and CDR2 SVGAGI (reference sequence). V was pared by 6 bases and J by 6 bases, with 12 bases between. This CDR3 has 12 amino acids. In nucleotides, the CDR3 is TGTGCCAGCAGCCGGCTCGGGGGCGAGCAGTACTTC. Translated, it gives CASSRLGGEQYF.

This clone appeared once. V usage is TRBV3-1 (or the pseudogene TRBV3-2) and J usage is TRBJ2-3, with 7 nucleotides matching TRBD2. From germline, CDR1 is LGHDT and CDR2 YNNKEL (reference sequence). The V gene end was trimmed by 2 bases and the J gene end by 2 bases; junction bases not matched to a gene: 10. The CDR3 totals 17 residues. The CDR3 here is CASSQSGALANTDTQYF. The CDR3 nucleotides are TGTGCCAGCAGCCAATCTGGGGCACTAGCGAACACAGATACGCAGTATTTT.

This chain connects TRBV18 to TRBJ2-7, with 8 bases matching TRBD2. V shed 2 bases, J shed 1 base, and the junction held 1 base outside the gene matches. CDR3 size: 14 residues. From germline, CDR1 is KGHSH and CDR2 LQKENI. The CDR3 reads CASSPGTRSYEQYF. CDR3 nucleotide sequence: TGTGCCAGCTCACCAGGGACTAGATCCTACGAGCAGTACTTC.

The chain joins TRBV7-9 to TRBJ2-3; 7 nucleotides agree with TRBD1. Looked up from germline, CDR1 is SEHNR and CDR2 is FQNEAQ (reference sequence). CDR3 size: 14 residues. The V gene end was trimmed by 6 bases and the J gene end by 0 bases; junction bases not matched to a gene: 3. CDR3: CASRGTVSTDTQYF. DNA of the CDR3: TGTGCCAGCAGGGGGACAGTCAGCACAGATACGCAGTATTTT. Variable domain in full (rest from reference TRBV7-9 and TRBJ2-3): DTGVSQNPRHKITKRGQNVTFRCDPISEHNRLYWYRQTLGQGPEFLTYFQNEAQLEKSRLLSDRFSAERPKGSFSTLEIQRTEQGDSAMYLCASRGTVSTDTQYFGPGTRLTVL.

The chain is built from TRBV28 and TRBJ1-1; no clear D gene. CDR1 is MDHEN and CDR2 is SYDVKM in the germline V gene. The CDR3 length is 14 residues. Trimming removed 3 bases at V and 4 bases at J, with 12 bases between. Here the CDR3 reads CASSFAGWSTEAFF. The CDR3 DNA reads as TGTGCCAGCAGTTTCGCGGGGTGGAGCACTGAAGCTTTCTTT.

The chain is built from TRBV7-8 and TRBJ1-2; 8 positions agree with TRBD1. The CDR3 is 15 residues long. Germline V gene data show CDR1 as SGHVS and CDR2 as FQNEAQ. Trimming took 1 base from V and 2 from J; bases not matched to a gene: 3. CDR3 protein: CASSLGQGQNYGYTF. The CDR3 bases are TGTGCCAGCAGCTTAGGACAGGGGCAAAACTATGGCTACACCTTC.

This clone has just one count. The chain employs TRBV13 and TRBJ2-7; 10 bases line up with TRBD1. CDR3 length: 14 amino acids. The germline CDR1 and CDR2 sequences are PRHDT and FYEKMQ (reference sequence). V gave up 5 bases and J gave up 3 bases; unmatched junction bases: 4. The CDR3 DNA is TGTGCCAGCAGCCGAGGACAGGGGGGCTACGAGCAGTACTTC. It specifies CASSRGQGGYEQYF.

Comments on this clone: Other DNA sequences within the sample encode an identical CDR3. The chain employs TRBV7-2 and TRBJ1-1; D unclear. Trimming took off 4 bases at V and 0 bases at J, with 6 bases between the two ends. This CDR3 contains 13 residues. CDR1 SGHTA and CDR2 FQGNSA come from the germline V gene. CDR3 protein: CASSSTVNTEAFF. DNA for the CDR3: TGTGCCAGCAGCTCCACAGTGAACACTGAAGCTTTCTTT.

V and J are TRBV5-4 and TRBJ2-3; 8 bases map to TRBD1. After removal of 5 bases from V and 4 bases from J, the junction contained 9 bases not matched to a gene. The V gene's germline CDR1 is SGHNT and CDR2 YYREEE (reference sequence). The CDR3 runs to 15 residues. CDR3: CASSKRQGTSDTQYF. CDR3 bases: TGTGCCAGCAGTAAACGACAGGGGACATCAGATACGCAGTATTTT.

This chain joins TRBV6-2 or TRBV6-3 and TRBJ2-1; D unclear. The CDR3 runs 13 residues. The germline V gene has CDR1 MNHEY and CDR2 SVGEGT. V gave up 5 bases and J gave up 0 bases, with 5 bases separating them. DNA for the CDR3: TGTGCCAGCAGTACGAGCTCCTACAATGAGCAGTTCTTC. Residues: CASSTSSYNEQFF.